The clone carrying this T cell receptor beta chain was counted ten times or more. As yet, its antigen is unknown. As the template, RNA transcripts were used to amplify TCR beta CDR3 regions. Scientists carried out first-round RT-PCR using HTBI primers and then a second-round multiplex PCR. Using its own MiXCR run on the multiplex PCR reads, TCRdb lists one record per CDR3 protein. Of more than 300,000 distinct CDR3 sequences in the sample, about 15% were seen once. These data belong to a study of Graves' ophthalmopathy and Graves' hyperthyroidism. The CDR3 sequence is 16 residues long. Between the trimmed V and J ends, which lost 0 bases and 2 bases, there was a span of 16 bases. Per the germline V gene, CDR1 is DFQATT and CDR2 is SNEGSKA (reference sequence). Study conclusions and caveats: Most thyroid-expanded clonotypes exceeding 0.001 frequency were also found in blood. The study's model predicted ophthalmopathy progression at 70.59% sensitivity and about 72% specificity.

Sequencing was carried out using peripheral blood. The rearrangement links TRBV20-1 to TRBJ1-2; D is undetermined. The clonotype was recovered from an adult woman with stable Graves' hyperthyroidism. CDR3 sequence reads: CSARDPFAAMNYGYTF. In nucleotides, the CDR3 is TGCAGTGCTAGAGATCCCTTCGCGGCGATGAACTATGGCTACACCTTC.